What follows are 22 T cell receptor beta chains derived from one specimen sequenced in a study of cytomegalovirus exposure and HLA in healthy donors. Data came from immunoSEQ multiplex PCR; TCRdb stores just in-frame clones and leaves some out. Of 52,000 or so clones listed, nearly 90% were seen once; the top ten hold roughly 15%. The sample comprised PBMCs. Every receptor here comes from a woman between 18 and 29 years old in good health and CMV-seronegative.

This clone has only a few counts. The V and J genes are TRBV7-8 and TRBJ2-1, with D possibly being TRBD1 (5 bases). CDR3 size: 16 residues. The germline gives CDR1 SGHVS, CDR2 FQNEAQ. The germline V and J ends were trimmed by 5 bases and 10 bases, with 24 bases remaining between them. CDR3 residues: CASSPNDRGQNDEQFF. The CDR3 DNA sequence: TGTGCCAGCAGCCCCAATGACAGAGGCCAAAATGACGAGCAGTTCTTC.

V is TRBV5-5 and J is TRBJ1-2; no clear D. Trimming removed 4 bases from V and 4 bases from J, with 14 bases in between. This CDR3 has 14 residues. Germline-derived CDR1 and CDR2 are SGHKS and YYEKEE (reference sequence). The CDR3 DNA reads TGTGCCAGCAGCCCTCAGGAAGCAGGCTATGGCTACACCTTC. Protein: CASSPQEAGYGYTF.

V usage is TRBV9 and J usage is TRBJ2-3, with no clear D. The V gene's germline CDR1 is SGDLS and CDR2 YYNGEE. The CDR3 runs 15 residues. V lost 6 bases, J lost 2 bases, and 16 bases lay in between. CDR3 sequence (DNA): TGTGCCAGCACCCTCGGCGGAACCCACACAGATACGCAGTATTTT. Translated, it gives CASTLGGTHTDTQYF.

The chain couples TRBV30 to TRBJ1-2, with D unclear. The CDR3 is made up of 15 amino acids. The germline CDR1 and CDR2 sequences are GTSNPN and SVGIG (reference sequence). The V end lost 0 bases, the J end lost 6 bases, and 17 bases lay between the germline ends. This chain's CDR3 is CAWSVLGKETDGYTF. CDR3 sequence (DNA): TGTGCCTGGAGTGTACTCGGGAAAGAGACCGATGGCTACACCTTC.

The chain is built from TRBV7-2 and TRBJ1-4; the match to TRBD1 covers 8 bases. Germline loops: CDR1 SGHTA, CDR2 FQGNSA. V was clipped by 5 bases and J by 8 bases; unmatched bases: 7. CDR3 size: 14 residues. The CDR3: CASSQRTGREKLFF. The CDR3 DNA is TGTGCCAGCAGCCAAAGGACAGGGAGGGAAAAACTGTTTTTT. The full variable domain, rest sourced from reference TRBV7-2 and TRBJ1-4, is GAGVSQSPSNKVTEKGKDVELRCDPISGHTALYWYRQSLGQGLEFLIYFQGNSAPDKSGLPSDRFSAERTGGSVSTLTIQRTQQEDSAVYLCASSQRTGREKLFFGSGTQLSVL.

This sequence joins TRBV9 and TRBJ1-3, with 7 nucleotides matching TRBD1. Looked up from germline, CDR1 is SGDLS and CDR2 is YYNGEE. J was trimmed by 4 bases and V by 3 bases; bases with no gene match: 4. This CDR3 comprises 14 residues. CDR3 DNA sequence: TGTGCCAGCAGCGCGACAGGGAAAGGAAACACCATATATTTT. The encoded protein is CASSATGKGNTIYF.

Remarks on this clone: The identical CDR3 is also encoded by other nucleotide sequences in the sample. The chain combines TRBV6-5 with TRBJ1-5; 7 bases line up with TRBD1. The CDR3 has 13 amino acids. V gave up 5 bases and J gave up 5 bases; unmatched junction bases: 3. CDR1 is MNHEY, CDR2 SVGAGI, per germline. CDR3 in amino acids: CASSRDRYQPQHF. The CDR3 DNA sequence: TGTGCCAGCAGTCGGGACAGATATCAGCCCCAGCATTTT.

The chain has TRBV7-8 and TRBJ1-2, with 9 nucleotides matching TRBD1. The CDR3 contains 14 residues. Germline V gene sequence: CDR1 SGHVS, CDR2 FQNEAQ. After removal of 5 bases from V and 6 bases from J, the junction contained 7 bases not matched to a gene. Here the CDR3 DNA reads TGTGCCAGCAGCACCGCGACAGGGGGGAATGGCTACACCTTC. It specifies CASSTATGGNGYTF.

The gene calls are TRBV4-3 and TRBJ2-1; 10 bases align to TRBD2. CDR1 LGHNA and CDR2 YSLEER come from the germline V gene. The CDR3 loop spans 16 amino acids. The V segment lost 2 bases and the J segment 6 bases; nucleotides outside the gene matches: 7. As DNA, the CDR3 is TGCGCCAGCAGCCAACAGGCTAGCGGGAGAGTCAATGAGCAGTTCTTC. Translating gives CASSQQASGRVNEQFF.

This rearrangement joins TRBV4-2 to TRBJ1-4; 7 bases line up with TRBD1. The CDR3 runs to 16 residues. Germline CDR1 and CDR2: LGHNA and YNFKEQ. With 0 bases clipped from V and 7 bases from J, the junction kept 8 bases outside the gene matches. In DNA, the CDR3 is TGTGCCAGCAGCCAAGAGGAGGGGGGACAGTCTGAAAAACTGTTTTTT. This codes for CASSQEEGGQSEKLFF.

V usage is TRBV7-9 and J usage is TRBJ1-2, with D hard to call. V lost 4 bases to trimming and J lost 7 bases, with 10 bases between them. CDR3 length equals 12 residues. CDR1 SEHNR and CDR2 FQNEAQ come from the germline V gene (reference sequence). The CDR3 loop reads CASSYGNPGYTF. Written as DNA, the CDR3 is TGTGCCAGCAGCTACGGGAATCCTGGCTACACCTTC.

This clone was seen a few times. The V and J genes are TRBV5-8 and TRBJ1-5; possibly TRBD1 for D (6 bases). This CDR3 contains 15 residues. The V end was cut by 4 bases, the J end by 5 bases, with 16 bases between. The germline V gene encodes CDR1 SGHTS and CDR2 YDEGEE. CDR3 loop: CASSRVAGAYQPQHF. CDR3 bases: TGTGCCAGCAGCCGAGTGGCAGGGGCGTATCAGCCCCAGCATTTT.

The rearrangement joins TRBV27 to TRBJ1-5; D is possibly TRBD1 (6 bases). Trimming cost V 0 bases and J 6 bases, with 15 bases left between them. Germline CDR1 MNHEY, CDR2 SMNVEV (reference sequence). The CDR3 totals 16 residues. The CDR3 DNA sequence: TGTGCCAGCAGTTTATCGTTTGGGGGCGCGGGTCAGCCCCAGCATTTT. It translates to CASSLSFGGAGQPQHF.

This chain connects TRBV6-5 to TRBJ2-1, with D perhaps TRBD2 (5 bases). V lost 5 bases and J lost 7, with 18 bases in between. Germline V gives CDR1 MNHEY, CDR2 SVGAGI. This CDR3 comprises 15 residues. CDR3 nucleotides: TGTGCCAGCAGTCGCAACGGTTCACCGGGAAATGAGCAGTTCTTC. Residues: CASSRNGSPGNEQFF.

The chain couples TRBV30 to TRBJ2-1, with 13 bases that match TRBD2. The germline V gene has CDR1 GTSNPN and CDR2 SVGIG (reference sequence). This CDR3 region has 20 residues. V lost 5 bases and J lost 1; bases outside the gene matches: 17. The CDR3 DNA follows: TGTGCCTGGTTCCCCGGACTAGCGGGAGCGATTGTAGGATCCTACAATGAGCAGTTCTTC. It is translated as CAWFPGLAGAIVGSYNEQFF.

The genes are TRBV6-5 and TRBJ2-7, with TRBD2 matching over 9 bases. This CDR3 comprises 13 residues. V was clipped by 9 bases and J by 3 bases; unmatched bases: 6. Germline assignment: CDR1 MNHEY and CDR2 SVGAGI. The CDR3 DNA sequence: TGTGCCAGTTCGGGACTAGCTGTCTACGAGCAGTACTTC. This codes for CASSGLAVYEQYF.

The V and J genes are TRBV6-1 and TRBJ1-5, with 9 bases identical to TRBD1. Germline values: CDR1 MNHNS, CDR2 SASEGT. The J segment lost 4 bases and the V segment lost 6 bases, leaving 7 bases of the junction unmatched. The CDR3 runs 15 residues. CDR3 sequence reads: CASRAGTGMNQPQHF. CDR3 DNA: TGTGCCAGCAGGGCCGGGACAGGGATGAATCAGCCCCAGCATTTT.

A single count supports this clone. The chain links TRBV18 to TRBJ1-1; the match to TRBD1 covers 9 bases. V lost 4 bases, J lost 4 bases, and 1 base stayed unmatched. The CDR3 has 13 amino acids. From germline, CDR1 is KGHSH and CDR2 LQKENI. The CDR3 coding sequence is TGTGCCAGCTCACTACAGGGGGCCACTGAAGCTTTCTTT. Translating gives CASSLQGATEAFF.

The genes are TRBV9 and TRBJ1-5; D perhaps matches TRBD1 (6 bases). Germline V lookup: CDR1 SGDLS, CDR2 YYNGEE. The CDR3 has 15 residues. Trimming left V 0 bases short and J 7 bases short, with 14 bases between. Here the CDR3 reads CASSVAAGAGQPQHF. As DNA, the CDR3 is TGTGCCAGCAGCGTAGCTGCGGGGGCAGGACAGCCCCAGCATTTT.

This chain connects TRBV29-1 to TRBJ2-7, with a tentative D call TRBD2 (6 bases). CDR3 length equals 11 residues. Germline V lookup: CDR1 SQVTM, CDR2 ANQGSEA. DNA for the CDR3: TGCAGTTCAGTTTCGGGAGCCGAGCAGTACTTC. This translates into CSSVSGAEQYF.

The chain has TRBV15 and TRBJ1-5, with 7 bases that match TRBD1. Losses at the gene ends were 1 base for V and 9 bases for J; bases not matched to a gene: 9. The CDR3 spans 15 residues. The germline gives CDR1 LNHNV, CDR2 YYDKDF (reference sequence). In nucleotides, the CDR3 is TGTGCCACCAGCAGAGGGGACAGTCATACATGGCCCCAGCATTTT. Its translation is CATSRGDSHTWPQHF.

V usage is TRBV19 and J usage is TRBJ2-3, with unresolved D. The CDR3 length is 12 residues. Trimming shortened V by 1 base and J by 6 bases, and 5 bases separated the two germline ends. The germline V gene has CDR1 LNHDA and CDR2 SQIVND (reference sequence). CDR3 sequence reads: CASSIGPDTQYF. The CDR3 DNA sequence: TGTGCCAGTAGTATAGGGCCTGATACGCAGTATTTT.